This TCR beta chain came from a study of T-cell reconstitution after alpha-beta-depleted transplantation in children. Whole-study results and caveats: T-cell numbers and diversity, one year after transplant, stemmed largely from T cells that were newly produced. Some patients owed their high day-60 TCRbeta diversity to surviving recipient T cells and thymic progenitors. Roughly two months post-transplant, alpha-beta T cells reportedly originated from several hundred graft clones that had expanded.

To note about this clonotype: The target antigen is unknown.

From germline, CDR1 is LGHDT and CDR2 YNNKEL (reference sequence). The CDR3 runs 15 residues. Trimming stripped 4 bases from V and 5 bases from J, with 14 bases between. Preparation of the TCRbeta library used unique molecular identifiers. TCRdb recomputed calls from the PCR reads with MiXCR, one row per CDR3 protein. The sample lists more than 500,000 distinct CDR3 sequences; 11% were seen once. The material was PBMCs, mostly from graft donor cells, obtained 180 days after TCRalphabeta/CD19-depleted stem cell transplant. The receptor was derived from a female patient aged 2-10 years who had a stem cell transplant for aplastic anemia, so the T cells may come from the graft donor. The chain joins TRBV3-1 to TRBJ1-4; D might be TRBD1 (6 bases). CDR3 residues: CASSPQQGTNEKLFF. CDR3 in DNA: TGTGCCAGCAGCCCCCAACAGGGTACGAATGAAAAACTGTTTTTT.